Included here is one TCR beta chain sequence, with context. By how much of the sample it makes up, this clonotype is large (0.1 to 1%). Which antigen it targets is not known. Base qualities are missing; no much larger clone stands one base away. V loses 2 bases at its end and J loses 2 bases; junction bases beyond the gene matches: 2. CDR3 length: 15 amino acids, cysteine to phenylalanine. The DNA shown is the 45-base CDR3, in frame from base 1. For CDR1 and CDR2, the germline V gene (reference sequence) lists MNHNY and SVGAGI. This sample's time point label indicates: sample taken at primary tumor resection. The donors were 60 to 80 patients from the lung TRACERx cohort who had early-stage, untreated non-small cell lung cancer. Without any cell sorting, TCR sequencing was performed on whole RNA extracted either from tumor and nontumor lung tissue or from cryopreserved PBMC samples. Patients were selected for TCR sequencing only if sufficient RNA was available from at least two tumor regions. Before selection, tumor and adjacent nontumor lung specimens were reviewed by a lung pathologist.

The sample belongs to a study of spatial heterogeneity in lung cancer (dated by TCRdb to the late 2010s). A note on the overall study: Beta-chain transcripts were consistently detected in greater numbers than alpha-chain transcripts, which likely reflects a higher abundance of beta-chain transcripts. In tumor regions, TCR transcript counts showed a strong correlation with a T cell transcriptional module score from matched bulk RNA-seq. In the raw uncorrected reads, each unique combination of TCR and UMI appeared more than ten times on average. The study quantitatively compared TCR alpha and beta repertoires across multiple tumor regions, matched nontumor lung and blood in non-small cell lung cancer. Nonsynonymous mutation counts, determined by whole-exome sequencing of tumor tissue, were related to TCR repertoire features. At surgery, both alpha and beta chains were TCR-sequenced in roughly 230 tumor regions, fewer than 85 matched nontumor lung samples and a few dozen PBMC samples. Beyond this particular receptor, the publication reports: The tumor nonsynonymous mutation count correlated with the number of expanded intratumoral alpha and beta TCRs. Confirming at a functional level the hypothesis that regional TCRs recognize regional mutations was considered to require additional single-cell paired TCR alpha and beta sequencing. Counts of ubiquitous and regional expanded TCRs correlated with counts of ubiquitous and regional nonsynonymous mutations, respectively. TCR-seq coverage of tumor T cells was estimated at only approximately 7% for alpha chains and approximately 12% for beta chains.

Library generation was performed with 5' RACE. Instrument on record: NextSeq 500. The TCR library protocol attached a unique molecular identifier to each TCR cDNA molecule to allow correction of PCR and sequencing errors. The original pipeline was this. TCR identification, UMI-based error correction and CDR3 extraction were all carried out with Decombinator tools. TCRs above a frequency of 2 per 1,000, corresponding to the top 1% of the tumor frequency distribution, were defined as expanded. Expanded tumor TCRs were classed as regional if statistically deemed absent (corrected P<0.05) from at least one tumor region, otherwise ubiquitous. Renyi diversity was computed with the R vegan package after each repertoire had been subsampled 100 times to 5,000 TCRs. CDR3 similarity networks were constructed using string-kernel similarity of amino acid triplets, with links drawn between CDR3s whose pairwise similarity was above 0.82. TCRdb reanalyzed the raw reads on its own, using fastp at Q25 for trimming and MiXCR for clone calling, and kept in-frame beta chains. Merged by CDR3 protein, the rows form single entries marked with the most common genes and DNA. What appears here as the V and J calls and clone size reflects TCRdb's work, not the paper's. Across this sample there are 800 to 1,000 distinct CDR3 sequences, with approximately 40% seen only once. The ten top clones hold over 15% of the sample.

This sequence uses TRBV6-6 and TRBJ1-5; TRBD1 aligns with 8 central bases. The receptor was derived from a female donor with early-stage non-small cell lung cancer. The specimen comprised lung tumor tissue, sampled at surgery. The sequence in DNA is TGTGCCAGCAGTTACGTGGGACAGGGCAATCAGCCCCAGCATTTT. Translated, it gives CASSYVGQGNQPQHF.